These 12 T cell receptor beta chains were all obtained from the same sample, sequenced in a study of cytomegalovirus exposure and HLA in healthy donors. 13 Jbeta primers and 60 Vbeta primers were used for the PCR. Profiled with immunoSEQ multiplex PCR; TCRdb holds only in-frame clones, not every one. The profile shows about 55,000 clones, 75% to 85% of them singletons. Specimen: PBMCs. These receptors originate from a female donor in good health and CMV-seronegative.

This chain joins TRBV5-1 and TRBJ1-4; 8 bases agree with TRBD1. The CDR3 is 14 residues long. The germline gives CDR1 SGHRS, CDR2 YFSETQ. V shed 3 bases, J shed 7 bases, and the junction held 5 bases outside the gene matches. CDR3: CASSSGQGGEKLFF. The CDR3 DNA reads as TGCGCCAGCAGCTCCGGACAGGGTGGTGAAAAACTGTTTTTT.

The rearrangement links TRBV6-5 to TRBJ1-2; 10 positions agree with TRBD1. The germline CDR1 and CDR2 sequences are MNHEY and SVGAGI. This CDR3 is 15 amino acids long. The J segment lost 5 bases and the V segment lost 5 bases, leaving 8 bases of the junction unmatched. DNA for the CDR3: TGTGCCAGCAGTACCCTGACAGGGGGCGGGTATGGCTACACCTTC. Its translation: CASSTLTGGGYGYTF.

This clone was counted once. This rearrangement joins TRBV7-9 to TRBJ1-1; weak D call: TRBD1 (6 bases). V lost 3 bases to trimming and J lost 1 base, with 6 bases between them. The CDR3 has 13 amino acids. The germline gives CDR1 SEHNR, CDR2 FQNEAQ (reference sequence). The CDR3 region has the DNA TGTGCCAGCAGCTTCAGGGGGAACACTGAAGCTTTCTTT. It specifies CASSFRGNTEAFF.

The V gene is TRBV10-3, the J gene TRBJ2-7; the D gene is possibly TRBD2 (6 bases). The CDR3 is made up of 15 amino acids. The germline CDR1 and CDR2 sequences are ENHRY and SYGVKD. V was shortened by 8 bases and J by 3 bases, with 20 bases between the two germline ends. The CDR3 protein is CAISMGGILNYEQYF. For the CDR3, the DNA is TGTGCCATCTCAATGGGGGGAATTCTAAACTACGAGCAGTACTTC.

This clone was seen only a few times. CDR3 nucleotides: TGTGCCAGCAGTGATTCGGACTACTATGGCTACACCTTC. It is translated as CASSDSDYYGYTF. The chain is built from TRBV6-1 and TRBJ1-2; D call uncertain. Germline-derived CDR1 and CDR2 are MNHNS and SASEGT. V lost 3 bases to trimming and J lost 3 bases, with 8 bases between them. There are 13 residues in the CDR3.

This clone was detected a few times. The V gene is TRBV10-3, the J gene TRBJ2-7, with a tentative D call TRBD2 (6 bases). This CDR3 contains 13 residues. CDR1 ENHRY and CDR2 SYGVKD come from the germline V gene. Trimming cost V 6 bases and J 7 bases, with 16 bases left between them. CDR3 protein: CAIRGLEVGEQYF. The CDR3 DNA follows: TGTGCCATCAGGGGACTCGAGGTGGGGGAGCAGTACTTC.

The chain carries TRBV2 and TRBJ1-1, with D unclear. V was shortened by 4 bases and J by 7 bases, with 10 bases between the two germline ends. Germline CDR1 reads SNHLY; CDR2 reads FYNNEI. CDR3 length: 12 residues. CDR3 sequence: CASSGGYGEAFF. The CDR3 nucleotides read TGTGCCAGCAGTGGAGGGTATGGTGAAGCTTTCTTT.

This clone was counted between two and nine times. V usage is TRBV5-6 and J usage is TRBJ1-2; D unresolved. Germline CDR1 is SGHDT and CDR2 is YYEEEE. The CDR3 extends over 16 amino acids. Trimming left V 0 bases short and J 0 bases short, with 12 bases between. The CDR3 region has the DNA TGTGCCAGCAGCTTGGGACCGACTTCTGCTAACTATGGCTACACCTTC. Its translation is CASSLGPTSANYGYTF.

This clone is a singleton in its sample. The genes are TRBV7-9 and TRBJ1-4, with 8 bases identical to TRBD1. Germline assignment: CDR1 SEHNR and CDR2 FQNEAQ (reference sequence). This CDR3 has 16 amino acids. The J segment lost 5 bases and the V segment lost 4 bases, leaving 9 bases of the junction unmatched. CDR3 coding DNA: TGTGCCAGCAGCTATGATCACAGGGGGAGGAATGAAAAACTGTTTTTT. Encoded protein: CASSYDHRGRNEKLFF.

The CDR3 nucleotides are TGTGCCAGCAGCCGCTCTGCCGGTGGTAACGAGCAGTACTTC. This sequence encodes CASSRSAGGNEQYF. The chain is built from TRBV11-2 and TRBJ2-7; D unresolved. Trimming left V 5 bases short and J 5 bases short, with 16 bases between. The CDR3 sequence is 14 residues long. Germline CDR1 is SGHAT and CDR2 is FQNNGV.

The chain joins TRBV30 to TRBJ1-4, with D maybe TRBD1 (5 bases). The germline gives CDR1 GTSNPN, CDR2 SVGIG (reference sequence). The germline V and J ends were trimmed by 4 bases and 6 bases, with 18 bases remaining between them. The CDR3 extends over 15 amino acids. The DNA of the CDR3 is TGTGCCTGGAACCCCCCCCAAGGGGAAGATGAAAAACTGTTTTTT. Translated: CAWNPPQGEDEKLFF.

V usage is TRBV14 and J usage is TRBJ2-5, with D unresolved. Germline assignment: CDR1 SGHDN and CDR2 FVKESK. The CDR3 covers 14 residues. The V gene lost 1 base and the J gene lost 0 bases, with 6 bases spanning the gap. The CDR3 DNA sequence: TGTGCCAGCAGCCAAGGTCGGTACCAAGAGACCCAGTACTTC. Translating gives CASSQGRYQETQYF.